This T cell receptor beta chain came from a study of blood T cell repertoires in COVID-19. Overall study: Donors in the United States, Italy and Spain gave samples during acute or convalescent COVID-19. The cDNA or gDNA used as material had been derived from T cells, B-cell-depleted T cells, or PBMCs.

CDR3 length: 12 amino acids. Trimming removed 0 bases from V and 10 bases from J, with 10 bases in between. From germline, CDR1 is SGHKS and CDR2 YYEKEE (reference sequence). Under the authors' procedure: Estimated nucleated cell counts came from reference gene primer amplification. TCRdb's table, derived via immunoSEQ multiplex PCR, lists solely in-frame clones and lacks some. V and J calls and clone size are copied from that table; D and trimming were computed from the DNA. The sample has over 75,000 clones, 60% to 85% seen once; the top ten hold approximately 15%. This clonotype originated in a human donor in a cohort sampled during active COVID-19. Sequencing was performed on peripheral blood. This sequence joins TRBV5-5 and TRBJ1-1; no clear D. CDR3 sequence: CASSLGLARAFF. CDR3 coding DNA: TGTGCCAGCAGCTTGGGGCTGGCCCGAGCTTTCTTT.